This TCR beta chain is drawn from a study of blood T cell repertoires in COVID-19. V lost 4 bases and J lost 5; bases outside the gene matches: 11. The germline V gene encodes CDR1 LNHDA and CDR2 SQIVND (reference sequence). There are 17 residues in the CDR3. The table came from immunoSEQ multiplex PCR; TCRdb's copy has only in-frame clones and leaves some out. The repertoire has about 520,000 clones, roughly 88% of them found once; the top ten carry roughly 3.2%. This TCR came from a human donor in a cohort sampled during active COVID-19. The sequenced sample was peripheral blood. The genes are TRBV19 and TRBJ2-5, with 12 bases that match TRBD2. The DNA of the CDR3 is TGTGCCAGTAGTACCCCCCGACTAGCGGGAGTGAGGGAGACCCAGTACTTC. Translating gives CASSTPRLAGVRETQYF.